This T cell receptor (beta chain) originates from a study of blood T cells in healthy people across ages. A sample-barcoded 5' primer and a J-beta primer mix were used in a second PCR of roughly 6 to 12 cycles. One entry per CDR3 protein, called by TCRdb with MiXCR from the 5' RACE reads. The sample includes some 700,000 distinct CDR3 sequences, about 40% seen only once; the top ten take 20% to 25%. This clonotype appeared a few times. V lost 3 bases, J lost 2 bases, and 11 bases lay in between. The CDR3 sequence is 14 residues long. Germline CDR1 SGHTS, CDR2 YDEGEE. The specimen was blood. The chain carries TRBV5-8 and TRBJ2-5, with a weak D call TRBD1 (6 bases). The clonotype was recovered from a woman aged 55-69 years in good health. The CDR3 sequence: CASSYRQAQETQYF. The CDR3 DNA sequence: TGTGCCAGCAGCTATAGACAGGCACAAGAGACCCAGTACTTC.